The entry below gives a single T cell receptor (beta chain) sequence along with its context. Methods used by the authors: Reference gene primer amplification in the assay estimated nucleated cell counts. The table came from immunoSEQ multiplex PCR; TCRdb's copy has only in-frame clones and leaves some out. V and J calls and clone size are copied from that table; D and trimming were computed from the DNA. The sample lists over 100,000 clones, around three quarters occurring once. The entry originates in a study of blood T cell repertoires in COVID-19. Study summary: The United States, Italy and Spain provided the acute and convalescent COVID-19 samples. PBMCs, B-cell-depleted T cells, or T cells were the source of the cDNA or gDNA that made up the material.

CDR3 length: 15 amino acids. Between the trimmed V and J ends, which lost 4 bases and 9 bases, there was a span of 18 bases. In germline, CDR1 is KGHDR, CDR2 SFDVKD. This TCR came from a human donor in a cohort sampled during active or convalescent COVID-19. This chain uses TRBV24-1 with TRBJ2-1; a possible D gene is TRBD2 (6 bases). What was sequenced was peripheral blood. In DNA, the CDR3 is TGTGCCACCAGTGACCCTCGGGACCCCGGGGGTGAGCAGTTCTTC. Amino acid sequence: CATSDPRDPGGEQFF.